The TCR beta chain under discussion was sequenced for a study of shared clonotypes between healthy human individuals. For the study at large: Every donor yielded three CD4 naive, three CD4 memory, two CD8 naive and one CD8 memory plate. Whole-study findings and limits: Limitation of the genetic and exposure-history diversity represented came from the few donors. Clonotype sharing across several donors was observed for 4% to 5.5% of naive CD4 clonotypes.

TCRdb's table, derived via immunoSEQ multiplex PCR, lists solely in-frame clones and lacks some. The table records more than 2 million clones, 80% to 95% of them present only once. A note on this clone: Its matching antigen is unknown. Other nucleotide sequences from this sample produce the same CDR3.

Trimming removed 3 bases from V and 7 bases from J, with 7 bases in between. The CDR3 totals 12 residues. Germline assignment: CDR1 MDHEN and CDR2 SYDVKM. CD45RO negativity and positive selection for CCR7 defined naive CD8 cells, a population that excluded terminally differentiated effector memory CD45RA+ cells. Healthy HIV-negative adults with no recent acute infections or vaccinations were recruited as donors. Sequencing input: naive CD8+ T cells from PBMCs. The chain employs TRBV28 and TRBJ2-4; D might be TRBD1 or TRBD2, each matching 6 bases. This TCR was recovered from a man in his late teens or twenties in good health. Some clones in this sample may be carry-over from other donors' samples. In DNA form, the CDR3 reads TGTGCCAGCAGTTTCGGGGGCAACATTCAGTACTTC. Residues: CASSFGGNIQYF.